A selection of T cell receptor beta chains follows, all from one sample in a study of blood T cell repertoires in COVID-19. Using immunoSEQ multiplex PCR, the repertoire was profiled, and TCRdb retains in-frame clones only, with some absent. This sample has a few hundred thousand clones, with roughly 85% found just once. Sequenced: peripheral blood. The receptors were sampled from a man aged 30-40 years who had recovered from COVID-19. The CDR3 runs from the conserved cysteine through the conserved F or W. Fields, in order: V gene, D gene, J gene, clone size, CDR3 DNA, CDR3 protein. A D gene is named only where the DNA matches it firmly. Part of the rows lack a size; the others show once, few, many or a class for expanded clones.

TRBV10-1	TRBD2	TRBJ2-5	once	TGCGCCAGCAGTGAGACTAGCGGGGGGCAAGAGACCCAGTACTTC	CASSETSGGQETQYF
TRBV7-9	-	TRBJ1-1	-	TGTGCCAGCAGCTTCCCCGGTCGGGAGATGAACACTGAAGCTTTCTTT	CASSFPGREMNTEAFF
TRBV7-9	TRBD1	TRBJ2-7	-	TGTGCCAGCAGCAGACAGGGTGACGAGCAGTACTTC	CASSRQGDEQYF
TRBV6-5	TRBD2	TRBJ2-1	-	TGTGCCAGCAGTTCACTAGCGGGGGGCGAGGATGAGCAGTTCTTC	CASSSLAGGEDEQFF
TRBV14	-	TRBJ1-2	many	TGTGCCAGCAGCCAAGTGGGGGGTTGGAGCTATGGCTACACCTTC	CASSQVGGWSYGYTF
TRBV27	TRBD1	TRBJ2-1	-	TGTGCCAGCATCAGGACAGGTAAATCCTACAATGAGCAGTTCTTC	CASIRTGKSYNEQFF
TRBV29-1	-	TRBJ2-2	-	TGCAGCGTTACAAATGAAGCCGGGGAGCTGTTTTTT	CSVTNEAGELFF
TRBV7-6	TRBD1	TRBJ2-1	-	TGTGCCAGCAGCTTAGGTTCACCGACAGGGGGCAATGAGCAGTTCTTC	CASSLGSPTGGNEQFF
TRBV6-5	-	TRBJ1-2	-	TGTGCCAGTTCCGGGGTCAACTACCGAAGCTACACCTTC	CASSGVNYRSYTF
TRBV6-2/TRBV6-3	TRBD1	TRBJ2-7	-	TGTGCCAGCAGCCCGGGACAGTTATCCTACGAGCAGTACTTC	CASSPGQLSYEQYF
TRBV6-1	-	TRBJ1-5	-	TGTGCCAGCAGTGAATGGAGGCCTAGCAATCAGCCCCAGCATTTT	CASSEWRPSNQPQHF
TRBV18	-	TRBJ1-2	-	TGTGCCAGCTCCCCAGAACTGAGAGGCCAAGGGGGTGGCTACACCTTC	CASSPELRGQGGGYTF
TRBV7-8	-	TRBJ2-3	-	TGTGCCAGCAGCTTAACTACTTCGCCTACTAGCACAGATACGCAGTATTTT	CASSLTTSPTSTDTQYF
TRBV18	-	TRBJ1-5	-	TGTGCCAGCTCACTAATAGGGGCGCAGCCCCAGCATTTT	CASSLIGAQPQHF
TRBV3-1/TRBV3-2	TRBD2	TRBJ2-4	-	TGTGCCAGCAGCCCGAGCGGGGGGGACAAAAACATTCAGTACTTC	CASSPSGGDKNIQYF
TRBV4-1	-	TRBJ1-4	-	TGCGCCAGCAGCCAGCCCCAGGGGGAAAAACTGTTTTTT	CASSQPQGEKLFF